Below, 12 T cell receptor beta chains from the same sample are listed, as sequenced in a study of T cell responses to AZD1222 COVID-19 vaccine. This table comes from immunoSEQ multiplex PCR, and its TCRdb copy is limited to in-frame clones, with some not included. The sample has 150,000 to 170,000 clones, around 90% seen once. Sequenced material: peripheral blood, taken on day 0 of AZD1222 vaccination. The receptors shown here come from an adult in good health.

This clone showed up just once. The V gene is TRBV5-5, the J gene TRBJ2-7; 11 bases agree with TRBD1. The V gene end was trimmed by 5 bases and the J gene end by 1 base; junction bases not matched to a gene: 5. The CDR3 loop spans 15 amino acids. CDR1 and CDR2 from the germline V gene are SGHKS and YYEKEE (reference sequence). The CDR3 sequence: CASRWTGGRSYEQYF. The CDR3 region has the DNA TGTGCCAGCAGATGGACAGGGGGCAGGTCCTACGAGCAGTACTTC.

This chain connects TRBV4-1 to TRBJ1-5, with a possible D match to TRBD1 (5 bases). V was trimmed by 0 bases and J by 7 bases, leaving 22 bases between them. The germline CDR1 and CDR2 sequences are MGHRA and YSYEKL. The CDR3 has 18 amino acids. The CDR3 reads CASSQEGAGLAATQPQHF. DNA for the CDR3: TGCGCCAGCAGCCAAGAAGGGGCGGGCCTCGCGGCTACACAGCCCCAGCATTTT.

This chain links TRBV5-5 with TRBJ1-4; D gene uncertain. Germline-derived CDR1 and CDR2 are SGHKS and YYEKEE (reference sequence). CDR3 length equals 14 residues. The V end was cut by 2 bases, the J end by 8 bases, with 13 bases between. The CDR3 region has the DNA TGTGCCAGCAGCTTAGGAGGCCTTAAGGAAAAACTGTTTTTT. It codes for CASSLGGLKEKLFF.

The chain employs TRBV4-3 and TRBJ1-2, with a weak D call TRBD1 (5 bases). The CDR3 runs 14 residues. Germline assignment: CDR1 LGHNA and CDR2 YSLEER. The V end lost 4 bases, the J end lost 1 base, and 10 bases lay between the germline ends. The CDR3 region has the DNA TGCGCCAGCAGCCCGGGACCGTATAACTATGGCTACACCTTC. It translates to CASSPGPYNYGYTF.

This sequence joins TRBV25-1 and TRBJ1-1; D gene ambiguous. Trimming shortened V by 1 base and J by 1 base, and 10 bases separated the two germline ends. Germline lookup yields CDR1 MGHDK and CDR2 SYGVNS. The CDR3 extends over 15 amino acids. CDR3 amino acids: CASSEWGKGNTEAFF. CDR3 sequence (DNA): TGTGCCAGCAGTGAATGGGGAAAGGGGAACACTGAAGCTTTCTTT.

This chain connects TRBV24-1 to TRBJ2-3, with TRBD1 matching 7 bases. In germline, CDR1 is KGHDR, CDR2 SFDVKD. Trimming took 7 bases from V and 2 from J; bases not matched to a gene: 11. The CDR3 covers 16 residues. The CDR3 spells CATSRTGALSTDTQYF. The CDR3 DNA follows: TGTGCCACCAGCCGAACAGGGGCGCTTTCCACAGATACGCAGTATTTT.

This chain links TRBV2 with TRBJ1-4, with D possibly matching TRBD1 (5 bases). V dropped 3 bases and J dropped 7 bases, with 6 bases sitting between them. The CDR3 consists of 12 residues. Germline CDR1 and CDR2: SNHLY and FYNNEI. The DNA of the CDR3 is TGTGCCAGCAGTGATGGGGGTGAAAAACTGTTTTTT. This sequence encodes CASSDGGEKLFF.

This clone was detected only a few times. The rearrangement links TRBV6-6 to TRBJ2-7; TRBD1 is a possible D gene (5 bases). This CDR3 is 14 amino acids long. The V gene lost 7 bases and the J gene lost 3 bases, with 16 bases spanning the gap. Germline values: CDR1 MNHNY, CDR2 SVGAGI (reference sequence). CDR3 region: CASTSTDSNYEQYF. The CDR3 nucleotides are TGTGCCAGCACCTCGACAGACTCTAACTACGAGCAGTACTTC.

This chain uses TRBV28 with TRBJ2-7; D is ambiguous. This CDR3 region has 11 residues. Germline V CDR1 and CDR2: MDHEN, SYDVKM. V lost 6 bases and J 4 bases, leaving 7 bases between the germline ends. The DNA of the CDR3 is TGTGCCAGCAGCCGCCTTTACGAGCAGTACTTC. Translated: CASSRLYEQYF.

The genes are TRBV15 and TRBJ1-5; no clear D gene. Trimming took 5 bases from V and 0 from J, leaving 14 bases between them. Germline V gene lookup returns CDR1 LNHNV and CDR2 YYDKDF (reference sequence). The CDR3 contains 16 residues. CDR3: CATSVVRVGSNQPQHF. As DNA, the CDR3 is TGTGCCACCAGCGTAGTCCGGGTGGGTAGCAATCAGCCCCAGCATTTT.

This clone was counted once. CDR3 bases: TGTGCCAGCAGCTCCACCGGGACATCCAATGGCTACACCTTC. This gives the protein CASSSTGTSNGYTF. The J gene is TRBJ1-2, the V gene TRBV7-2; a weak D match, TRBD1 (6 bases). The length of the CDR3 is 14 residues. Per the germline V gene, CDR1 is SGHTA and CDR2 is FQGNSA. V dropped 4 bases and J dropped 6 bases, with 15 bases sitting between them.

This clone has just a few counts. The chain uses TRBV19 and TRBJ1-3; TRBD1 might be the D (6 bases). Germline V gene sequence: CDR1 LNHDA, CDR2 SQIVND (reference sequence). V shed 3 bases and J shed 0 bases, with 15 bases lying between them. The CDR3 is 17 amino acids. Written as DNA, the CDR3 is TGTGCCAGTAGTATTTCGGCAGGGGTTCGCTCTGGAAACACCATATATTTT. Its translation: CASSISAGVRSGNTIYF.